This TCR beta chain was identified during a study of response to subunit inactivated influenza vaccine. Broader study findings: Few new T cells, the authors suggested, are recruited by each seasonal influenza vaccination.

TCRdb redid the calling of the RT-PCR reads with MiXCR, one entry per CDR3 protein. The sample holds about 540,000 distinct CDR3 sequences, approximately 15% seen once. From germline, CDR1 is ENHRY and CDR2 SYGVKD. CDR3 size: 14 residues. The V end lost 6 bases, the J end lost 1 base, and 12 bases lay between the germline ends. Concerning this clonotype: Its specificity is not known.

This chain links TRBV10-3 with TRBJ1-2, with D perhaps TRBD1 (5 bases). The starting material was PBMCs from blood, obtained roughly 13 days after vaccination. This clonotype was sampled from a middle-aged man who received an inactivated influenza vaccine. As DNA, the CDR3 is TGTGCCATCAGGTCTTTACAGGATAACTATGGCTACACCTTC. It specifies CAIRSLQDNYGYTF.